The 3 T cell receptor beta chains in this list originate from one sample, sequenced in a study of T cell responses to AZD1222 COVID-19 vaccine. TCRdb's table, derived via immunoSEQ multiplex PCR, lists solely in-frame clones and lacks some. This sample has tens of thousands of clones, with over 75% found just once. The source was peripheral blood, collected on day 0 of AZD1222 vaccination. The receptors were sampled from an adult in good health.

The V and J genes are TRBV9 and TRBJ1-5; 8 nucleotides agree with TRBD1. From germline, CDR1 is SGDLS and CDR2 YYNGEE. The V gene end was trimmed by 2 bases and the J gene end by 2 bases; junction bases not matched to a gene: 3. This CDR3 is 15 amino acids long. CDR3 DNA: TGTGCCAGCAGCGTGTCGGGACAGGGCAATCAGCCCCAGCATTTT. It specifies CASSVSGQGNQPQHF. The complete variable domain, with remaining parts taken from reference TRBV9 and TRBJ1-5, reads DSGVTQTPKHLITATGQRVTLRCSPRSGDLSVYWYQQSLDQGLQFLIQYYNGEERAKGNILERFSAQQFPDLHSELNLSSLELGDSALYFCASSVSGQGNQPQHFGDGTRLSIL.

The rearrangement links TRBV18 to TRBJ2-3; D remains ambiguous. The CDR3 runs 13 residues. Per germline, CDR1 KGHSH and CDR2 LQKENI. The ends were cut back, 5 bases at V and 2 bases at J, with 8 bases in the middle. The CDR3 protein is CASSAGSTDTQYF. CDR3 sequence (DNA): TGTGCCAGCTCAGCCGGGTCCACAGATACGCAGTATTTT.

The chain has TRBV27 and TRBJ1-1; D ambiguous. V was clipped by 6 bases and J by 4 bases, with 9 bases between them. The CDR3 totals 12 residues. In germline, CDR1 is MNHEY, CDR2 SMNVEV (reference sequence). DNA for the CDR3: TGTGCCAGCAGAACGCCGGGCACTGAAGCTTTCTTT. Amino acid sequence: CASRTPGTEAFF.